These T cell receptor beta chains were read from a single sample in a study of T-cell reconstitution after alpha-beta-depleted transplantation in children. MiXCR, applied by TCRdb to the PCR reads, yields one record per CDR3 protein. This table has over 450,000 distinct CDR3 sequences, over 9.5% appearing once. The specimen comprised PBMCs, sampled before TCRalphabeta/CD19-depleted stem cell transplant. These receptors were taken from a child aged 2-15 years with inherited bone marrow failure, due to receive a stem cell transplant. The CDR3 runs from the conserved cysteine through the conserved F or W. D genes are given only for firm matches. Some rows have no size entry. The others give once, few or many, or a class for an expanded clone.

>TRBJ2-1|many|TRBV5-1|.
TGCGCCAGCAGCTTGGCCCCCCTAGCGACATCCTACAATGAGCAGTTCTTC
CASSLAPLATSYNEQFF
>TRBJ2-7|many|TRBV12-3/TRBV12-4|TRBD1
TGTGCCAGCAGTTTACGCAGGGGGACCTACGAGCAGTACTTC
CASSLRRGTYEQYF
>TRBJ2-5|many|TRBV7-2|TRBD2
TGTGCCAGCAGCTCCCGAGGACTAGCGGGAGGAGCGGGGACCCAGTACTTC
CASSSRGLAGGAGTQYF
>TRBJ1-4|.|TRBV12-3/TRBV12-4|.
TGTGCCAGCAGTTTCGAGGACAATGAAAAACTGTTTTTT
CASSFEDNEKLFF
>TRBJ1-1|.|TRBV29-1|.
TGCAGCGTTGCAGGTCGGGGGAAGTCCACTGAAGCTTTCTTT
CSVAGRGKSTEAFF
>TRBJ1-2|.|TRBV19|TRBD1
TGTGCCAGTAGTATATTCCGGGACAGACTCAACTATGGCTACACCTTC
CASSIFRDRLNYGYTF
>TRBJ2-1|.|TRBV2|TRBD2
TGTGCCAGCACCCTAGCGGGAGGTGAGCAGTTCTTC
CASTLAGGEQFF
>TRBJ2-4|many|TRBV20-1|TRBD2
TGCAGTGCTAGTCTAGCGGGGCTAGCCAAAAACATTCAGTACTTC
CSASLAGLAKNIQYF
>TRBJ1-2|.|TRBV4-3|.
TGCGCCAGCAGCCAACGGGGCGCCGACTATGGCTACACCTTC
CASSQRGADYGYTF
>TRBJ2-5|many|TRBV4-1|.
TGTGCCAGCAGTCCCCGGGGAGAGACCCAGTACTTC
CASSPRGETQYF
>TRBJ1-3|.|TRBV4-2|.
TGTGCCAGCAGCCCATTCCCCCGGGGCGAGTCTGGAAACACCATATATTTT
CASSPFPRGESGNTIYF
>TRBJ2-7|many|TRBV7-2|.
TGTGCCAGCAGCTTAGCCCCGGGACCTGGGGAGCAGTACTTC
CASSLAPGPGEQYF
>TRBJ1-1|many|TRBV9|.
TGTGCCAGCAGCGAAACTGGGAACACTGAAGCTTTCTTT
CASSETGNTEAFF
>TRBJ1-1|many|TRBV6-1|.
TGTGCCACCCTCCCCGGGAGGGGCCGGACTGAAGCTTTCTTT
CATLPGRGRTEAFF
>TRBJ2-3|few|TRBV7-9|.
TGTGCCAGCAGCCCCTCGGGTGCTAGCACAGATACGCAGTATTTT
CASSPSGASTDTQYF
>TRBJ2-3|many|TRBV7-2|TRBD2
TGTGCCAGCAGCCGAAAAGCGGGAGGGCATGAGGATACGCAGTATTTT
CASSRKAGGHEDTQYF
>TRBJ1-5|many|TRBV20-1|.
TGCAGTGCTAGAGGAGGTACTCAGCCCCAGCATTTT
CSARGGTQPQHF
>TRBJ1-5|few|TRBV19|.
TGTGCCACCAGGCGGGCAGGCAACAATCAGCCCCAGCATTTT
CATRRAGNNQPQHF
>TRBJ2-7|many|TRBV18|.
TGTGCCAGCTCACCTTGGGAGGGGGACTACGAGCAGTACTTC
CASSPWEGDYEQYF
>TRBJ2-1|many|TRBV29-1|.
TGCAGCGTTGAAGATCATGAGCAGTTCTTC
CSVEDHEQFF
>TRBJ1-1|many|TRBV7-2|TRBD1
TGTGCCAGCAGGACCACAGGGGGCCACACTGAAGCTTTCTTT
CASRTTGGHTEAFF
>TRBJ2-1|.|TRBV30|TRBD2
TGTGCCGGAAGGACTAGCGGGAGAGATTTTGTCGACAATGAGCAGTTCTTC
CAGRTSGRDFVDNEQFF
>TRBJ2-5|many|TRBV29-1|TRBD2
TGCAGCGTTGCGCCTAGCGGATTCCAAGAGACCCAGTACTTC
CSVAPSGFQETQYF
>TRBJ2-7|few|TRBV27|TRBD1
TGTGCCAGCAGTTTGACAGGGGGCGCTTGGTACGAGCAGTACTTC
CASSLTGGAWYEQYF
>TRBJ2-7|many|TRBV29-1|TRBD2
TGCAGCGTTGAAGCGGGAGCGGGAGCCCTCTCCTACGAGCAGTACTTC
CSVEAGAGALSYEQYF
>TRBJ1-3|many|TRBV4-3|.
TGCGCCAGCAGCCAAGATCTAATACGGGCAGGCGGCCACTCTGGAAACACCATATATTTT
CASSQDLIRAGGHSGNTIYF
>TRBJ2-7|many|TRBV12-3/TRBV12-4|TRBD2
TGTGCCAGCAGTCCTGGACTAGCGGGAGGTCCCTACGAGCAGTACTTC
CASSPGLAGGPYEQYF
>TRBJ1-5|many|TRBV20-1|.
TGCAGTGCTAGAGCGGCGACAGTCAATCAGCCCCAGCATTTT
CSARAATVNQPQHF
>TRBJ2-4|few|TRBV2|TRBD1
TGTGCCAGCAGGGAAGGGGGCGAAGGGGCCAAAAACATTCAGTACTTC
CASREGGEGAKNIQYF
>TRBJ2-7|few|TRBV11-2|.
TGTGCCAGCAGCTTAGCGCACCCGGGAAGGGCCTACGAGCAGTACTTC
CASSLAHPGRAYEQYF
>TRBJ2-1|few|TRBV19|TRBD2
TGTGCCAGTAGTCCACCCCGCGGGAGGGCTAACAATGAGCAGTTCTTC
CASSPPRGRANNEQFF
>TRBJ2-1|few|TRBV3-1|.
TGTGCCAGCAGCCTCCCACTGACCCCCAATGAGCAGTTCTTC
CASSLPLTPNEQFF
>TRBJ2-2|many|TRBV18|.
TGTGCCAGCTCCTTCAGACCTGGCACCGGGGAGCTGTTTTTT
CASSFRPGTGELFF
>TRBJ2-1|many|TRBV20-1|.
TGCAGTGCTAGATTCAATGAGCAGTTCTTC
CSARFNEQFF
>TRBJ2-2|many|TRBV7-6|.
TGTGCCAGCTCCGGGGGCGCTTTCGGGGAGCTGTTTTTT
CASSGGAFGELFF
>TRBJ2-1|many|TRBV7-2|TRBD2
TGTGCCAGCAGCTTAGGAGGGAGGGCCCCCCATGAGCAGTTCTTC
CASSLGGRAPHEQFF
>TRBJ2-3|many|TRBV7-2|TRBD1
TGTGCCAGCAGCCCGAACAGGGGCGCAGATACGCAGTATTTT
CASSPNRGADTQYF
>TRBJ2-7|many|TRBV10-3|.
TGTGCCATCAAGGCGAGGGGGGAACGCGAGCAGTACTTC
CAIKARGEREQYF
>TRBJ2-7|many|TRBV25-1|.
TGTGCCAGCAGTGAACGGAACGACTTCAGGTACGAGCAGTACTTC
CASSERNDFRYEQYF